A selection of T cell receptor beta chains follows, all from one sample in a study of graft-versus-host responses after intestinal transplantation. TCRdb's table, derived via immunoSEQ multiplex PCR, lists solely in-frame clones and lacks some. The data contain roughly 46,000 clones, 80% to 95% of them singletons. The sample in question was PBMCs, obtained about 800 days after a first intestinal transplant, on the day of a second. All receptors come from a human patient who received an intestinal transplant, so some T cells may come from the graft donor. Both conserved end residues are part of each CDR3. D genes are given only for firm matches. Clone size is given for some rows only: seen once, a few or many times, or a class if the clone is expanded.

J gene: TRBJ1-1; clone size: NA; CDR3 length: 13; D gene: NA; V gene: TRBV29-1; CDR3 protein: CSVEDRQYTEAFF; CDR3 DNA: TGCAGCGTTGAGGATCGACAGTACACTGAAGCTTTCTTT
J gene: TRBJ1-1; clone size: NA; CDR3 length: 15; D gene: TRBD1; V gene: TRBV6-5; CDR3 protein: CASSYTGTGGTEAFF; CDR3 DNA: TGTGCCAGCAGTTACACCGGGACAGGGGGAACTGAAGCTTTCTTT
J gene: TRBJ2-7; clone size: NA; CDR3 length: 14; D gene: TRBD1; V gene: TRBV5-1; CDR3 protein: CASSSRTGGNEQYF; CDR3 DNA: TGCGCCAGCAGCTCAAGGACAGGGGGAAACGAGCAGTACTTC
J gene: TRBJ2-7; clone size: NA; CDR3 length: 14; D gene: NA; V gene: TRBV27; CDR3 protein: CASSLRRGTYEQYF; CDR3 DNA: TGTGCCAGCAGTTTACGGCGGGGAACCTACGAGCAGTACTTC
J gene: TRBJ2-1; clone size: once; CDR3 length: 18; D gene: TRBD2; V gene: TRBV15; CDR3 protein: CATSRGRGTSGRVNEQFF; CDR3 DNA: TGTGCCACCAGCAGAGGTCGGGGGACTAGCGGGAGGGTGAATGAGCAGTTCTTC
J gene: TRBJ2-1; clone size: NA; CDR3 length: 16; D gene: NA; V gene: TRBV7-2; CDR3 protein: CASSLSSASSYNEQFF; CDR3 DNA: TGTGCCAGCAGCCTATCTAGCGCCAGTTCTTACAATGAGCAGTTCTTC
J gene: TRBJ1-5; clone size: NA; CDR3 length: 13; D gene: NA; V gene: TRBV19; CDR3 protein: CASTEYRDQPQHF; CDR3 DNA: TGTGCCAGTACCGAATACAGGGATCAGCCCCAGCATTTT
J gene: TRBJ2-2; clone size: NA; CDR3 length: 14; D gene: NA; V gene: TRBV5-8; CDR3 protein: CASSLGQSTGELFF; CDR3 DNA: TGTGCCAGCAGCTTGGGACAGAGCACCGGGGAGCTGTTTTTT
J gene: TRBJ1-6; clone size: NA; CDR3 length: 14; D gene: NA; V gene: TRBV30; CDR3 protein: CAWSFRGPNSPLHF; CDR3 DNA: TGTGCCTGGAGTTTCCGGGGCCCCAATTCACCCCTCCACTTT
J gene: TRBJ2-6; clone size: NA; CDR3 length: 15; D gene: TRBD1; V gene: TRBV30; CDR3 protein: CARRTGGTGANVLTF; CDR3 DNA: TGTGCCCGGAGGACAGGGGGCACTGGGGCCAACGTCCTGACTTTC
J gene: TRBJ2-7; clone size: NA; CDR3 length: 15; D gene: NA; V gene: TRBV28; CDR3 protein: CASSTNRWSLYEQYF; CDR3 DNA: TGTGCCAGCAGCACAAACAGGTGGTCCCTTTACGAGCAGTACTTC
J gene: TRBJ2-7; clone size: NA; CDR3 length: 13; D gene: NA; V gene: TRBV9; CDR3 protein: CASSRSASYEQYF; CDR3 DNA: TGTGCCAGCAGCCGTAGTGCCTCCTACGAGCAGTACTTC
J gene: TRBJ2-7; clone size: NA; CDR3 length: 15; D gene: TRBD2; V gene: TRBV28; CDR3 protein: CASSFAGGRVHEQYF; CDR3 DNA: TGTGCCAGCAGTTTTGCGGGAGGGAGGGTCCACGAGCAGTACTTC
J gene: TRBJ2-5; clone size: NA; CDR3 length: 14; D gene: NA; V gene: TRBV6-5; CDR3 protein: CASSYSRGQETQYF; CDR3 DNA: TGTGCCAGCAGTTACTCGAGGGGTCAAGAGACCCAGTACTTC
J gene: TRBJ2-2; clone size: NA; CDR3 length: 16; D gene: TRBD2; V gene: TRBV30; CDR3 protein: CAWSVLAGWDTGELFF; CDR3 DNA: TGTGCCTGGAGTGTCCTAGCGGGATGGGACACCGGGGAGCTGTTTTTT
J gene: TRBJ2-3; clone size: NA; CDR3 length: 18; D gene: TRBD2; V gene: TRBV10-3; CDR3 protein: CAISETAGLASRLDMQYF; CDR3 DNA: TGTGCCATCAGTGAAACCGCGGGACTAGCGTCCCGGTTGGATATGCAGTATTTT
J gene: TRBJ2-3; clone size: NA; CDR3 length: 14; D gene: NA; V gene: TRBV4-1; CDR3 protein: CASSREGSADTQYF; CDR3 DNA: TGCGCCAGCAGCCGCGAAGGGTCGGCAGATACGCAGTATTTT
J gene: TRBJ2-2; clone size: NA; CDR3 length: 16; D gene: TRBD2; V gene: TRBV10-1; CDR3 protein: CASSESPGLKSGELFF; CDR3 DNA: TGCGCCAGCAGTGAGTCACCGGGACTAAAATCCGGGGAGCTGTTTTTT
J gene: TRBJ1-2; clone size: few; CDR3 length: 15; D gene: NA; V gene: TRBV6-5; CDR3 protein: CASSYPEGGTNGYTF; CDR3 DNA: TGTGCCAGCAGTTATCCCGAGGGAGGGACAAATGGCTACACCTTC
J gene: TRBJ2-7; clone size: NA; CDR3 length: 14; D gene: NA; V gene: TRBV9; CDR3 protein: CASSVEWDGDEQYF; CDR3 DNA: TGTGCCAGCAGCGTAGAATGGGATGGGGACGAGCAGTACTTC
J gene: TRBJ1-1; clone size: NA; CDR3 length: 12; D gene: NA; V gene: TRBV5-6; CDR3 protein: CASSLAGVGAFF; CDR3 DNA: TGTGCCAGCAGCTTGGCGGGGGTAGGAGCTTTCTTT
J gene: TRBJ2-4; clone size: NA; CDR3 length: 14; D gene: NA; V gene: TRBV13; CDR3 protein: CASSFGGSENIQYF; CDR3 DNA: TGTGCCAGCAGCTTTGGGGGATCCGAAAACATTCAGTACTTC
J gene: TRBJ1-3; clone size: few; CDR3 length: 11; D gene: NA; V gene: TRBV19; CDR3 protein: CASERGNTIYF; CDR3 DNA: TGTGCCAGTGAGAGAGGAAACACCATATATTTT
J gene: TRBJ2-7; clone size: NA; CDR3 length: 15; D gene: TRBD2; V gene: TRBV18; CDR3 protein: CASSTSGTLTYEQYF; CDR3 DNA: TGTGCCAGCTCGACTAGCGGGACCCTTACCTACGAGCAGTACTTC
J gene: TRBJ2-5; clone size: NA; CDR3 length: 14; D gene: NA; V gene: TRBV6-5; CDR3 protein: CASRVGLSSPPQYF; CDR3 DNA: TGTGCCAGCAGAGTCGGACTATCAAGCCCACCCCAGTACTTC
J gene: TRBJ1-3; clone size: once; CDR3 length: 15; D gene: NA; V gene: TRBV19; CDR3 protein: CASSYGVSRGNTIYF; CDR3 DNA: TGTGCCAGTAGCTATGGGGTTTCGCGTGGAAACACCATATATTTT
J gene: TRBJ2-4; clone size: once; CDR3 length: 14; D gene: NA; V gene: TRBV4-1; CDR3 protein: CASSQPPVEPIQYF; CDR3 DNA: TGCGCCAGCAGCCAACCCCCCGTGGAACCCATTCAGTACTTC
J gene: TRBJ1-2; clone size: NA; CDR3 length: 15; D gene: NA; V gene: TRBV5-1; CDR3 protein: CASSLEGRNFYGYTF; CDR3 DNA: TGCGCCAGCAGCTTAGAGGGAAGAAACTTCTATGGCTACACCTTC
J gene: TRBJ2-7; clone size: NA; CDR3 length: 15; D gene: NA; V gene: TRBV6-6; CDR3 protein: CASSTSGGRVNEQYF; CDR3 DNA: TGTGCCAGCAGTACGTCTGGTGGGCGCGTCAACGAGCAGTACTTC
J gene: TRBJ2-7; clone size: NA; CDR3 length: 14; D gene: TRBD1; V gene: TRBV9; CDR3 protein: CASSPGQGPYEQYF; CDR3 DNA: TGTGCCAGCAGCCCGGGACAGGGACCGTACGAGCAGTACTTC
J gene: TRBJ2-3; clone size: NA; CDR3 length: 14; D gene: NA; V gene: TRBV11-3; CDR3 protein: CASSLDSGTDTQYF; CDR3 DNA: TGTGCCAGCAGCTTAGACTCCGGCACAGATACGCAGTATTTT
J gene: TRBJ2-5; clone size: NA; CDR3 length: 15; D gene: TRBD2; V gene: TRBV6-5; CDR3 protein: CASSSTSGRLETQYF; CDR3 DNA: TGTGCCAGCAGTTCGACTAGCGGGAGGCTTGAGACCCAGTACTTC
J gene: TRBJ2-1; clone size: NA; CDR3 length: 15; D gene: NA; V gene: TRBV25-1; CDR3 protein: CASSAAGTGSNEQFF; CDR3 DNA: TGTGCCAGCAGTGCGGCCGGGACGGGATCCAATGAGCAGTTCTTC
J gene: TRBJ2-7; clone size: few; CDR3 length: 17; D gene: TRBD1; V gene: TRBV7-2; CDR3 protein: CASSLVRGQGAGYEQYF; CDR3 DNA: TGTGCCAGCAGCTTAGTCAGGGGACAGGGGGCGGGTTACGAGCAGTACTTC
J gene: TRBJ2-6; clone size: NA; CDR3 length: 13; D gene: NA; V gene: TRBV25-1; CDR3 protein: CASSSFGANVLTF; CDR3 DNA: TGTGCCAGCAGTTCATTTGGGGCCAACGTCCTGACTTTC
J gene: TRBJ2-1; clone size: NA; CDR3 length: 15; D gene: TRBD2; V gene: TRBV7-9; CDR3 protein: CASSISGTAYNEQFF; CDR3 DNA: TGTGCCAGCAGCATAAGCGGGACCGCCTACAATGAGCAGTTCTTC
J gene: TRBJ2-4; clone size: few; CDR3 length: 16; D gene: TRBD1; V gene: TRBV5-4; CDR3 protein: CASSLDRAVAKNIQYF; CDR3 DNA: TGTGCCAGCAGTTTGGACAGGGCCGTGGCCAAAAACATTCAGTACTTC
J gene: TRBJ2-5; clone size: NA; CDR3 length: 12; D gene: NA; V gene: TRBV11-1; CDR3 protein: CASSLGSETQYF; CDR3 DNA: TGTGCCAGCAGCTTAGGGTCGGAGACCCAGTACTTC
J gene: TRBJ2-2; clone size: NA; CDR3 length: 17; D gene: NA; V gene: TRBV7-9; CDR3 protein: CASSFSTAGRRTGELFF; CDR3 DNA: TGTGCCAGCAGCTTTTCTACCGCGGGTAGGAGGACCGGGGAGCTGTTTTTT
J gene: TRBJ2-7; clone size: NA; CDR3 length: 14; D gene: TRBD2; V gene: TRBV5-3; CDR3 protein: CARSGGVCSYEQYF; CDR3 DNA: TGTGCCAGAAGCGGGGGGGTCTGCTCCTACGAGCAGTACTTC
J gene: TRBJ2-3; clone size: NA; CDR3 length: 14; D gene: NA; V gene: TRBV9; CDR3 protein: CASSVFQVADTQYF; CDR3 DNA: TGTGCCAGCAGCGTATTCCAGGTTGCAGATACGCAGTATTTT
J gene: TRBJ2-7; clone size: once; CDR3 length: 11; D gene: NA; V gene: TRBV30; CDR3 protein: CAWSPAYEQYF; CDR3 DNA: TGTGCCTGGAGTCCTGCCTACGAGCAGTACTTC
J gene: TRBJ1-1; clone size: NA; CDR3 length: 14; D gene: TRBD1; V gene: TRBV29-1; CDR3 protein: CSVGGRTGATEAFF; CDR3 DNA: TGCAGCGTTGGGGGGAGGACAGGGGCCACTGAAGCTTTCTTT
J gene: TRBJ2-1; clone size: NA; CDR3 length: 18; D gene: TRBD2; V gene: TRBV5-4; CDR3 protein: CASSSHWTSGFPMNEQFF; CDR3 DNA: TGTGCCAGCAGCTCCCATTGGACTAGCGGGTTCCCCATGAATGAGCAGTTCTTC
J gene: TRBJ2-3; clone size: NA; CDR3 length: 15; D gene: NA; V gene: TRBV4-2; CDR3 protein: CASSRTFPSTDTQYF; CDR3 DNA: TGTGCCAGCAGCCGGACATTCCCTAGCACAGATACGCAGTATTTT
J gene: TRBJ1-3; clone size: NA; CDR3 length: 14; D gene: NA; V gene: TRBV5-1; CDR3 protein: CASSLEGSGNTIYF; CDR3 DNA: TGCGCCAGCAGCTTGGAAGGGTCTGGAAACACCATATATTTT
J gene: TRBJ1-1; clone size: NA; CDR3 length: 13; D gene: TRBD1; V gene: TRBV28; CDR3 protein: CASSFRGRAEAFF; CDR3 DNA: TGTGCCAGCAGTTTCAGGGGGCGGGCTGAAGCTTTCTTT
J gene: TRBJ2-6; clone size: NA; CDR3 length: 15; D gene: NA; V gene: TRBV5-1; CDR3 protein: CAGSPAESGANVLTF; CDR3 DNA: TGCGCCGGCAGCCCGGCGGAGTCCGGGGCCAACGTCCTGACTTTC
J gene: TRBJ2-5; clone size: NA; CDR3 length: 13; D gene: TRBD1; V gene: TRBV30; CDR3 protein: CAWSLTGWETQYF; CDR3 DNA: TGTGCCTGGAGCCTGACAGGGTGGGAGACCCAGTACTTC
J gene: TRBJ2-3; clone size: NA; CDR3 length: 14; D gene: NA; V gene: TRBV27; CDR3 protein: CASSLVETTDTQYF; CDR3 DNA: TGTGCCAGCAGTTTAGTAGAAACCACAGATACGCAGTATTTT
J gene: TRBJ2-5; clone size: NA; CDR3 length: 11; D gene: NA; V gene: TRBV2; CDR3 protein: CASKGEETQYF; CDR3 DNA: TGTGCCAGCAAGGGGGAGGAGACCCAGTACTTC
J gene: TRBJ1-5; clone size: NA; CDR3 length: 15; D gene: NA; V gene: TRBV6-1; CDR3 protein: CASSASSYSNQPQHF; CDR3 DNA: TGTGCCAGCAGTGCCTCAAGTTATAGCAATCAGCCCCAGCATTTT
J gene: TRBJ2-3; clone size: NA; CDR3 length: 16; D gene: TRBD2; V gene: TRBV28; CDR3 protein: CASGLAGAVFEDTQYF; CDR3 DNA: TGTGCCAGCGGACTAGCGGGAGCGGTCTTCGAAGATACGCAGTATTTT